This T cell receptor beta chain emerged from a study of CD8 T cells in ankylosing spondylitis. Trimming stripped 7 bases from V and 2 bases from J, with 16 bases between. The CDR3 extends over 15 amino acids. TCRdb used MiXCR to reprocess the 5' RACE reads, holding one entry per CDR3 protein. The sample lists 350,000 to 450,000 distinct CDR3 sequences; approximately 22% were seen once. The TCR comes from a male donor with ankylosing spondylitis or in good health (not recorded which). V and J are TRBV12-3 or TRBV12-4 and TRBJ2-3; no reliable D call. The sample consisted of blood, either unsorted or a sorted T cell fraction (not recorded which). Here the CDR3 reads CASTPLGVSTDTQYF. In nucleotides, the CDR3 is TGTGCCAGCACCCCCTTAGGAGTGTCCACAGATACGCAGTATTTT.